The 19 T cell receptor beta chains below all came from one sample that was sequenced in a study of T cell responses to AZD1222 COVID-19 vaccine. Some clones are missing from TCRdb's copy, which holds only in-frame ones; the method was immunoSEQ multiplex PCR. The repertoire consists of roughly 180,000 clones, with roughly nine tenths occurring once and the leading ten covering less than 2%. The specimen comprised peripheral blood, sampled 28 days after the second AZD1222 dose. These receptors were obtained from an adult who received the AZD1222 COVID-19 vaccine.

The chain couples TRBV19 to TRBJ1-2, with D perhaps matching TRBD1 (5 bases). Germline V gives CDR1 LNHDA, CDR2 SQIVND (reference sequence). The CDR3 consists of 15 residues. Trimming took 6 bases from V and 8 from J, leaving 22 bases between them. CDR3 sequence: CASRVSGGSVEGYTF. DNA for the CDR3: TGTGCCAGTAGAGTCTCCGGGGGGTCAGTGGAGGGCTACACCTTC.

This clone was recorded a few times. The genes are TRBV5-1 and TRBJ2-7, with TRBD2 matching 7 bases. V lost 3 bases, J lost 7 bases, and 1 base stayed unmatched. The V gene's germline CDR1 is SGHRS and CDR2 YFSETQ. This CDR3 spans 11 amino acids. In nucleotides, the CDR3 is TGCGCCAGCAGCTGGGGGGGAGAGCAGTACTTC. Protein: CASSWGGEQYF.

The J gene is TRBJ1-6, the V gene TRBV3-1 (or the pseudogene TRBV3-2), with no clear D. V was cut by 0 bases and J by 7 bases, with 7 bases left in between. The CDR3 contains 14 residues. Germline CDR1 is LGHDT and CDR2 is YNNKEL (reference sequence). This chain's CDR3 is CASSQDWWNSPLHF. Written as DNA, the CDR3 is TGTGCCAGCAGCCAAGATTGGTGGAATTCACCCCTCCACTTT.

The V and J genes are TRBV3-1 (or the pseudogene TRBV3-2) and TRBJ2-7; TRBD2 is a possible D gene (6 bases). Trimming left V 4 bases short and J 1 base short, with 8 bases between. Germline V lookup: CDR1 LGHDT, CDR2 YNNKEL (reference sequence). The CDR3 is made up of 13 amino acids. The CDR3 spells CASSRTKSYEQYF. CDR3 sequence (DNA): TGTGCCAGCAGCCGGACTAAATCCTACGAGCAGTACTTC.

J is TRBJ2-1 and V is TRBV10-1; D is ambiguous. The V gene's germline CDR1 is WNHNN and CDR2 SYGVQD (reference sequence). The germline V and J ends were trimmed by 3 bases and 2 bases, with 11 bases remaining between them. This CDR3 is 15 amino acids long. The CDR3: CASSDDQLTYNEQFF. The CDR3 DNA sequence: TGCGCCAGCAGTGATGACCAGCTCACCTACAATGAGCAGTTCTTC.

The chain couples TRBV2 to TRBJ2-4, with D unresolved. The germline gives CDR1 SNHLY, CDR2 FYNNEI. The V end was cut by 3 bases, the J end by 0 bases, with 12 bases between. This CDR3 region has 16 residues. This CDR3 reads CASSEAARRAKNIQYF. CDR3 DNA: TGTGCCAGCAGTGAGGCGGCCCGGAGAGCCAAAAACATTCAGTACTTC.

The chain uses TRBV24-1 and TRBJ1-5; TRBD1 aligns across 9 bases. The V gene's germline CDR1 is KGHDR and CDR2 SFDVKD. The CDR3 is 20 amino acids. The V segment lost 3 bases and the J segment 2 bases; nucleotides outside the gene matches: 16. Here the CDR3 DNA reads TGTGCCACCAGTGATAGGGGGGACAGGGAGCCCGGATGGGGCAATCAGCCCCAGCATTTT. Its protein is CATSDRGDREPGWGNQPQHF.

This clone came up a few times. Other DNA sequences in this sample translate to the same CDR3. The chain recombines TRBV7-9 with TRBJ1-2; D gene unclear. CDR1 is SEHNR, CDR2 FQNEAQ, per germline (reference sequence). The CDR3 length is 12 residues. The ends were cut back, 1 base at V and 5 bases at J, with 5 bases in the middle. CDR3 sequence: CASSLEGYGYTF. CDR3 nucleotide sequence: TGTGCCAGCAGCTTAGAAGGATATGGCTACACCTTC.

The chain couples TRBV5-1 to TRBJ2-3; TRBD1 might be the D (5 bases). Between the trimmed V and J ends, which lost 4 bases and 2 bases, there was a span of 11 bases. Germline V CDR1 and CDR2: SGHRS, YFSETQ. This CDR3 has 14 amino acids. This CDR3 reads CASSPQVITDTQYF. The CDR3 DNA reads TGCGCCAGCAGCCCACAGGTTATCACAGATACGCAGTATTTT.

V is TRBV19 and J is TRBJ2-7; TRBD1 matches 7 bases. J was trimmed by 5 bases and V by 4 bases; bases with no gene match: 8. There are 14 residues in the CDR3. CDR1 LNHDA and CDR2 SQIVND come from the germline V gene (reference sequence). CDR3 protein: CASSKRQGSDEQYF. DNA for the CDR3: TGTGCCAGTAGTAAGAGACAGGGATCCGACGAGCAGTACTTC.

V is TRBV18 and J is TRBJ2-2; D gene unclear. The CDR3 is 12 amino acids. Germline CDR1 reads KGHSH; CDR2 reads LQKENI. The V end lost 3 bases, the J end lost 4 bases, and 3 bases lay between the germline ends. In DNA, the CDR3 is TGTGCCAGCTCACCTTTCACCGGGGAGCTGTTTTTT. It yields the protein CASSPFTGELFF.

J is TRBJ2-7 and V is TRBV9; 7 bases fit TRBD1. The germline V gene encodes CDR1 SGDLS and CDR2 YYNGEE. With 0 bases clipped from V and 3 bases from J, the junction kept 6 bases outside the gene matches. There are 15 residues in the CDR3. CDR3 DNA sequence: TGTGCCAGCAGCGTAGGACAGGGCCTTCTCTACGAGCAGTACTTC. Its translation: CASSVGQGLLYEQYF.

V usage is TRBV7-2 and J usage is TRBJ2-7; D possibly corresponds to TRBD1 (6 bases). Per germline, CDR1 SGHTA and CDR2 FQGNSA. The V and J ends lost 1 base and 6 bases respectively, with 10 bases between them. The CDR3 extends over 13 amino acids. In nucleotides, the CDR3 is TGTGCCAGCAGCTTAGACCAGGGGCTCGAGCAGTACTTC. Amino acid sequence: CASSLDQGLEQYF.

The chain links TRBV19 to TRBJ2-1, with TRBD2 as a possible D gene (5 bases). Trimming shortened V by 10 bases and J by 0 bases, and 13 bases separated the two germline ends. The V gene's germline CDR1 is LNHDA and CDR2 SQIVND (reference sequence). The CDR3 extends over 14 amino acids. The CDR3 region is CATTRGFSYNEQFF. In DNA, the CDR3 is TGTGCCACTACCCGGGGTTTCTCCTACAATGAGCAGTTCTTC.

The chain links TRBV6-5 to TRBJ2-1; 11 bases are a match to TRBD1. V lost 6 bases and J lost 4; bases outside the gene matches: 5. Germline V gives CDR1 MNHEY, CDR2 SVGAGI. This CDR3 comprises 15 residues. The CDR3 loop reads CASRTDRGQYNEQFF. CDR3 sequence (DNA): TGTGCCAGCAGAACGGACAGGGGGCAATACAATGAGCAGTTCTTC.

This chain joins TRBV7-2 and TRBJ1-1; D might be TRBD1 (6 bases). The CDR3 sequence is 15 residues long. Germline V lookup: CDR1 SGHTA, CDR2 FQGNSA. Trimming cost V 5 bases and J 3 bases, with 16 bases left between them. CDR3 region: CASSPTGRPHTEAFF. CDR3 bases: TGTGCCAGCAGCCCAACAGGGAGGCCCCACACTGAAGCTTTCTTT. The full variable domain, its missing parts supplied by reference TRBV7-2 and TRBJ1-1, is GAGVSQSPSNKVTEKGKDVELRCDPISGHTALYWYRQSLGQGLEFLIYFQGNSAPDKSGLPSDRFSAERTGGSVSTLTIQRTQQEDSAVYLCASSPTGRPHTEAFFGQGTRLTVV.

The genes are TRBV5-1 and TRBJ1-2; 7 positions match TRBD1. Losses at the gene ends were 0 bases for V and 0 bases for J; bases not matched to a gene: 5. Germline V gene lookup returns CDR1 SGHRS and CDR2 YFSETQ. The CDR3 has 16 residues. CDR3 nucleotides: TGCGCCAGCAGCTTGGCTGACCAGGGGGCTAACTATGGCTACACCTTC. Protein: CASSLADQGANYGYTF. The full variable domain, in which reference TRBV5-1 and TRBJ1-2 provide the parts outside the CDR3, is KAGVTQTPRYLIKTRGQQVTLSCSPISGHRSVSWYQQTPGQGLQFLFEYFSETQRNKGNFPGRFSGRQFSNSRSEMNVSTLELGDSALYLCASSLADQGANYGYTFGSGTRLTVV.

As DNA, the CDR3 is TGTGCCAGCAGCATGGACGGAGGGGAGCAGTACTTC. It encodes CASSMDGGEQYF. The chain links TRBV5-4 to TRBJ2-7; D is perhaps TRBD2 (6 bases). The CDR3 extends over 12 amino acids. Trimming pared 4 bases from V and 7 bases from J, leaving 12 bases between. Germline V lookup: CDR1 SGHNT, CDR2 YYREEE (reference sequence).

V and J are TRBV30 and TRBJ1-1; possibly TRBD1 for D (6 bases). Trimming stripped 3 bases from V and 4 bases from J, with 12 bases between. Germline V CDR1 and CDR2: GTSNPN, SVGIG (reference sequence). This CDR3 is built from 13 residues. For the CDR3, the DNA is TGTGCCTGGAGCGCGACAGGAGGCACTGAAGCTTTCTTT. Protein: CAWSATGGTEAFF. Using reference TRBV30 and TRBJ1-1 for the parts outside the CDR3, the full variable domain is SQTIHQWPATLVQPVGSPLSLECTVEGTSNPNLYWYRQAAGRGLQLLFYSVGIGQISSEVPQNLSASRPQDRQFILSSKKLLLSDSGFYLCAWSATGGTEAFFGQGTRLTVV.